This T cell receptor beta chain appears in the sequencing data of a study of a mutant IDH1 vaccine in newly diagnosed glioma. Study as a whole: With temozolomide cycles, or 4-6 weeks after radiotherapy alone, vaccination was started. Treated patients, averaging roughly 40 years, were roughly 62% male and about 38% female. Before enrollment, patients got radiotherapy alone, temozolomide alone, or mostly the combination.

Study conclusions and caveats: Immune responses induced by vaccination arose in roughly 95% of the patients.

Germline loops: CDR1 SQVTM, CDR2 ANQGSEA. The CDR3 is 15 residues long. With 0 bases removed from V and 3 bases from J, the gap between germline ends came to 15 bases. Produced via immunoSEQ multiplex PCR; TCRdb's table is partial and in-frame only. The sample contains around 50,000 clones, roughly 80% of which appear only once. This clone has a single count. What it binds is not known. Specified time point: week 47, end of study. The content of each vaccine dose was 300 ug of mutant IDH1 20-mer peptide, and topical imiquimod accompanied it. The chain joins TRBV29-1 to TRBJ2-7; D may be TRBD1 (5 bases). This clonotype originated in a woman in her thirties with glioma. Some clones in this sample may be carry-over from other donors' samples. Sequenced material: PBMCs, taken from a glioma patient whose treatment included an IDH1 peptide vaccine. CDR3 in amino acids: CSVEDGQGRDYEQYF. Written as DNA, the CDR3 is TGCAGCGTTGAAGATGGGCAGGGTAGGGACTACGAGCAGTACTTC.